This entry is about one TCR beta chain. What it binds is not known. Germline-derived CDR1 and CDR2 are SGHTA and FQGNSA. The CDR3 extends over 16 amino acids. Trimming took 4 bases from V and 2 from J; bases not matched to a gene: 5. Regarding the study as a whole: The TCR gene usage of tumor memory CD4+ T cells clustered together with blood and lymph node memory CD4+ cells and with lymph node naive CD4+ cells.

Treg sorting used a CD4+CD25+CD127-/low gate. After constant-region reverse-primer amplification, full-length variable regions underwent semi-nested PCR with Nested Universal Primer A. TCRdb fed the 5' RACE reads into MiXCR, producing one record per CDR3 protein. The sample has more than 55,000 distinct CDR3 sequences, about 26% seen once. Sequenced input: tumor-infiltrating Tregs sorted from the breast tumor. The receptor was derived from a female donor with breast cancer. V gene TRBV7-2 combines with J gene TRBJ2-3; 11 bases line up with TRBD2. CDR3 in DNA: TGTGCCAGCAGCTCTAGCGGGGGGCGATCCACAGATACGCAGTATTTT. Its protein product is CASSSSGGRSTDTQYF.